This T cell receptor beta chain came from a study of blood T cell repertoires in COVID-19. Study-wide context: Specimens from acute and convalescent COVID-19 originated in the United States, Italy and Spain.

Using immunoSEQ multiplex PCR, the repertoire was profiled, and TCRdb retains in-frame clones only, with some absent. This table holds about 150,000 clones, roughly 80% found once. Germline V gene sequence: CDR1 GTSNPN, CDR2 SVGIG (reference sequence). Trimming took off 0 bases at V and 4 bases at J, with 12 bases between the two ends. The CDR3 is 15 residues long. J is TRBJ2-2 and V is TRBV30; TRBD1 might be the D (6 bases). Source material: peripheral blood. This receptor was taken from a woman aged 55-70 years with acute or convalescent COVID-19. Written as DNA, the CDR3 is TGTGCCTGGAGTGTGCCAGGGGTTCGCACCGGGGAGCTGTTTTTT. Amino acid sequence: CAWSVPGVRTGELFF.